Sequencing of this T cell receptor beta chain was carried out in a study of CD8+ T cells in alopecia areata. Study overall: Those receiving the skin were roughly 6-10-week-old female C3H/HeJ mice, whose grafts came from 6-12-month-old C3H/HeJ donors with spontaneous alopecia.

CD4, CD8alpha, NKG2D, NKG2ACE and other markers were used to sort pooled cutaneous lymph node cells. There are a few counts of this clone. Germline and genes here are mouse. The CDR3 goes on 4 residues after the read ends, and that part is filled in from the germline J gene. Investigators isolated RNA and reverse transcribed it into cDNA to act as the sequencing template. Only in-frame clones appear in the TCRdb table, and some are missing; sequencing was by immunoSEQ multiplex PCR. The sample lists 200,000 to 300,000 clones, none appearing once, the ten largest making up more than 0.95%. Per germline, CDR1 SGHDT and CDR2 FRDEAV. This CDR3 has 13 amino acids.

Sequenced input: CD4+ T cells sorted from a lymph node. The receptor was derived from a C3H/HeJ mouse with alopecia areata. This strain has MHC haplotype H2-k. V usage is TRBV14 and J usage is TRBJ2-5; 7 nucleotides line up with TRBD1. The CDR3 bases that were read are TGTGCCAGCAGGCATACAGGGGAAGAC. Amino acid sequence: CASRHTGED. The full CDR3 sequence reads CASRHTGEDTQYF. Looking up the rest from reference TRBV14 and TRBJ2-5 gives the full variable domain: EAGVTQSPRYAVLQEGQAVSFWCDPISGHDTLYWYQQPRDQGPQLLVYFRDEAVIDNSQLPSDRFSAVRPKGTNSTLKIQSAKQGDTATYLCASRHTGEDTQYFGPGTRLLVL.